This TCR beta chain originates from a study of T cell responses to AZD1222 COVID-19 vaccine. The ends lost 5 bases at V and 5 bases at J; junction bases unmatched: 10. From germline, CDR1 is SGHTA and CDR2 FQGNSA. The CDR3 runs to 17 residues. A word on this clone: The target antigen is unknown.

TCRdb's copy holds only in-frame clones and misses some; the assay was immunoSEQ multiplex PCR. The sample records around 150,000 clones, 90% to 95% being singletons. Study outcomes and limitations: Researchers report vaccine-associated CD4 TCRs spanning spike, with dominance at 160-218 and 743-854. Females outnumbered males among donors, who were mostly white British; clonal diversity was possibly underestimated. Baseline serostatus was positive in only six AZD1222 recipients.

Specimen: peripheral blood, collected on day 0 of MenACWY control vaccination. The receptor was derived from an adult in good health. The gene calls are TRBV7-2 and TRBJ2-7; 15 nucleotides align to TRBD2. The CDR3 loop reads CASSPGLAGGLSHEQYF. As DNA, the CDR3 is TGTGCCAGCAGCCCAGGACTAGCGGGAGGGCTTTCCCACGAGCAGTACTTC.